Listed here are 9 T cell receptor beta chains from one sample, sequenced in a study of blood T cell repertoires in COVID-19. Using immunoSEQ multiplex PCR, the repertoire was profiled, and TCRdb retains in-frame clones only, with some absent. The sample has more than 60,000 clones; approximately 90% are singletons. The sample comprised PBMCs or T cells enriched from blood (not recorded which). All receptors come from a woman aged 40 to 55 who had recovered from COVID-19.

The chain uses TRBV14 and TRBJ1-1, with D perhaps matching TRBD1 (5 bases). Trimming left V 4 bases short and J 7 bases short, with 16 bases between. The CDR3 contains 14 residues. The germline V gene encodes CDR1 SGHDN and CDR2 FVKESK. The CDR3 protein is CASSLNPGQGEAFF. The DNA for the CDR3 is TGTGCCAGCAGCCTCAATCCTGGGCAGGGTGAAGCTTTCTTT.

The chain recombines TRBV12-3 or TRBV12-4 with TRBJ1-2; TRBD1 is a possible D gene (5 bases). The CDR3 loop spans 13 amino acids. Trimming cost V 2 bases and J 8 bases, with 12 bases left between them. In nucleotides, the CDR3 is TGTGCCAGCAGTTTAAGTCCAGGGAACGGCTACACCTTC. It encodes CASSLSPGNGYTF.

The sample holds a few counts of this clone. The chain has TRBV7-9 and TRBJ1-3; no firm D call. CDR1 SEHNR and CDR2 FQNEAQ come from the germline V gene (reference sequence). Trimming took off 5 bases at V and 3 bases at J, with 14 bases between the two ends. The CDR3 totals 15 residues. The CDR3 protein is CASSPPREVGNTIYF. The CDR3 DNA reads TGTGCCAGCAGCCCCCCCCGAGAGGTTGGAAACACCATATATTTT.

This clone is a singleton in its sample. V and J are TRBV5-1 and TRBJ2-7; 10 nucleotides align to TRBD1. CDR1 and CDR2 (germline): SGHRS, YFSETQ. Germline trimming cut 4 bases from V and 1 base from J; bases unmatched to any gene: 2. This CDR3 region has 14 residues. As DNA, the CDR3 is TGCGCCAGCAGCCCGGGACAGGGGTCCTACGAGCAGTACTTC. Protein: CASSPGQGSYEQYF.

The chain combines TRBV19 with TRBJ2-2; a possible D gene is TRBD1 (6 bases). The CDR3 is 15 residues long. Germline assignment: CDR1 LNHDA and CDR2 SQIVND (reference sequence). V was pared by 3 bases and J by 3 bases, with 11 bases between. The CDR3 loop is CASSIYNRDTGELFF. CDR3 nucleotide sequence: TGTGCCAGTAGTATTTATAACAGGGACACCGGGGAGCTGTTTTTT.

The chain carries TRBV7-6 and TRBJ1-6, with 10 bases identical to TRBD1. The CDR3 sequence is 16 residues long. Germline values: CDR1 SGHVS, CDR2 FNYEAQ. V dropped 1 base and J dropped 3; count of bases not matched to a gene: 0. The DNA of the CDR3 is TGTGCCAGCAGCTTAGGGACAGGGGGCTATAATTCACCCCTCCACTTT. Protein product: CASSLGTGGYNSPLHF.

This chain uses TRBV5-1 with TRBJ2-7, with 9 bases fitting TRBD1. With 4 bases clipped from V and 6 bases from J, the junction kept 2 bases outside the gene matches. Per the germline V gene, CDR1 is SGHRS and CDR2 is YFSETQ. This CDR3 comprises 12 residues. The CDR3 nucleotides are TGCGCCAGCAGCCCGGGACAGGGCGAGCAGTACTTC. It is translated as CASSPGQGEQYF.

This chain links TRBV5-4 with TRBJ1-2; D is possibly TRBD1 (6 bases). V dropped 0 bases and J dropped 6 bases, with 21 bases sitting between them. CDR3 length: 17 residues. Germline assignment: CDR1 SGHNT and CDR2 YYREEE (reference sequence). The CDR3 spells CASSLGGTGWQTNGYTF. CDR3 DNA sequence: TGTGCCAGCAGCTTGGGGGGAACAGGGTGGCAAACTAATGGCTACACCTTC.

The CDR3 DNA reads TGCAGTGCTAGTCGGAGGAGTGGGGCAGATACGCAGTATTTT. Its protein product is CSASRRSGADTQYF. V usage is TRBV20-1 and J usage is TRBJ2-3; weak D call: TRBD2 (5 bases). CDR1 is DFQATT, CDR2 SNEGSKA, per germline (reference sequence). There are 14 residues in the CDR3. V lost 3 bases, J lost 4 bases, and 14 bases lay in between.